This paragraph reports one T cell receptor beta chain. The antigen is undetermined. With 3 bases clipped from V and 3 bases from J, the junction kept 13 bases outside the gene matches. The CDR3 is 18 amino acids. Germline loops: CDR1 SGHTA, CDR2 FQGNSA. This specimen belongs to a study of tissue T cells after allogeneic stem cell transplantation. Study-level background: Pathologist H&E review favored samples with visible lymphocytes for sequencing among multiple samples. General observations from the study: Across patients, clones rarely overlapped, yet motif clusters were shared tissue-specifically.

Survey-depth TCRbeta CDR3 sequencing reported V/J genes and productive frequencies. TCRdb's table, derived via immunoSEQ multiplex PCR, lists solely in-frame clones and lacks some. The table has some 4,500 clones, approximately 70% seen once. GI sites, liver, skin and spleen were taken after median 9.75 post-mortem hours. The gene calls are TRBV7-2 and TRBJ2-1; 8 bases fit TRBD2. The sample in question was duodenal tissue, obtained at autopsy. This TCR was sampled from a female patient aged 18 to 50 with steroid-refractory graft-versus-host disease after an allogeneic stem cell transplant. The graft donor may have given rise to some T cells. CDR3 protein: CASSFRGRNDYLYNEQFF. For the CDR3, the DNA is TGTGCCAGCAGCTTCCGCGGGAGGAATGACTACCTCTACAATGAGCAGTTCTTC.